The present entry profiles one T cell receptor beta chain with its context. The antigen is unknown. The V and J ends lost 7 bases and 2 bases respectively, with 15 bases between them. This CDR3 has 16 amino acids. Germline V lookup: CDR1 SGHVS, CDR2 FQNEAQ. This entry belongs to a study of shared clonotypes between healthy human individuals. Notes on the study in general: Larger estimated richness was generally seen in naive subsets than in memory subsets. Shared across a handful of donors were approximately 5% of the naive CD4 clonotypes.

Sequenced by immunoSEQ multiplex PCR; TCRdb stores in-frame clones only, minus some. This sample yields 2 million to 2.5 million clones, of which over 85% are seen a single time; approximately 1.2% belongs to the top ten. The naive CD8 population came from CD45RO-negative cells selected for CCR7, without terminally differentiated effector memory CD45RA+ cells. The material sequenced was naive CD8+ T cells sorted from blood. V is TRBV7-8 and J is TRBJ2-6; maybe TRBD2 (6 bases). This clonotype was sampled from a man between 18 and 29 years old in good health. Here the CDR3 DNA reads TGTGCCAGCATCTCAGGTTCGGGGGCTGGGGCCAACGTCCTGACTTTC. Protein product: CASISGSGAGANVLTF.